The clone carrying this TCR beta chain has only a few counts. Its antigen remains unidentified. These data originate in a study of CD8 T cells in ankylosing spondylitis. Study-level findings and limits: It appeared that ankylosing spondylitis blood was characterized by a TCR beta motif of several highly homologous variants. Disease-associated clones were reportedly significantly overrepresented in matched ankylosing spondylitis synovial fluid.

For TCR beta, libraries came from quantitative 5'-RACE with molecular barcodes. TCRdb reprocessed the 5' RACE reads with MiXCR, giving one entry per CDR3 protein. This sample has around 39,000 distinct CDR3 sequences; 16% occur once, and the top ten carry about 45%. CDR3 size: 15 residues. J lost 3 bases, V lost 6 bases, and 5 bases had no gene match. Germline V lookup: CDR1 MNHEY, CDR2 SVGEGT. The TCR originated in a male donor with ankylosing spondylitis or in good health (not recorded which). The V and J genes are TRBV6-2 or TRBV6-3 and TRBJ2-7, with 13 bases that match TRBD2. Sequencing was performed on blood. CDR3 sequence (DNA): TGTGCCAGCAGATCTGGGACTAGCGGGAACTACGAGCAGTACTTC. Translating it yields CASRSGTSGNYEQYF.